This TCR beta chain is drawn from a study of T-cell memory formation after mild COVID-19. Germline CDR1 and CDR2: SSHAT and FNYEAQ (reference sequence). The CDR3 covers 13 residues. Study outcomes and limitations: Clones contracting over day 15 to 85 were CD4/CD8 balanced, with later expanders leaning CD4+. Memory from before infection featured some responding clones, which suggests cross-reactive memory joined.

With regard to this clonotype: Its antigen is undetermined. Compared with germline, one end of the junction differs, possibly owing to a read error.

UMIs and sample barcodes were carried by the TCR alpha and TCR beta cDNA libraries that 5'RACE produced using constant-segment primers. MiXCR was run by TCRdb on the 5' RACE reads, yielding one entry per CDR3 protein. This sample has approximately 480,000 distinct CDR3 sequences, with 15% to 20% found just once. This TCR was sampled from an adult woman who had mild COVID-19 (a few samples of this study predate the infection). Cell type and time point are not known. What was sequenced was PBMCs or a T cell subset sorted from them (not recorded which). The chain combines TRBV7-7 with TRBJ2-5, with no clear D. The CDR3 reads CASSSGPVETQYF. The CDR3 bases are TGTGCTAGCAGCTCTGGACCGGTTGAGACCCAGTACTTC. Based on the CDR3 plus reference TRBV7-7 and TRBJ2-5, the full variable domain is GAGVSQSPRYKVTKRGQDVTLRCDPISSHATLYWYQQALGQGPEFLTYFNYEAQPDKSGLPSDRFSAERPEGSISTLTIQRTEQRDSAMYRCASSSGPVETQYFGPGTRLLVL.